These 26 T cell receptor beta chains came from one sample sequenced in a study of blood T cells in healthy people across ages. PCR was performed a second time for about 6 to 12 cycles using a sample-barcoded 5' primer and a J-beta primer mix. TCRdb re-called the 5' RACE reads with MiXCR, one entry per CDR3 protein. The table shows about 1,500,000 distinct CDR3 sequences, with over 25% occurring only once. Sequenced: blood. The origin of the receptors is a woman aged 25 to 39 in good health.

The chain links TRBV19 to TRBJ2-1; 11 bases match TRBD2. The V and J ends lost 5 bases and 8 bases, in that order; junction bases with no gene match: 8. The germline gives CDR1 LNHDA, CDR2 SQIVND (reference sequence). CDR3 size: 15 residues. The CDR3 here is CASSLTSGSMDEQFF. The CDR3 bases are TGTGCCAGTAGTCTTACTAGCGGGAGTATGGATGAGCAGTTCTTC.

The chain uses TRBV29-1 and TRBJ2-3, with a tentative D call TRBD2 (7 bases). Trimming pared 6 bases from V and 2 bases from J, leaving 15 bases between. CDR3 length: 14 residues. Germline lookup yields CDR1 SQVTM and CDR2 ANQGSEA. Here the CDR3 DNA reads TGCAGCGTAACAGTCGGGGGGCCCACAGATACGCAGTATTTT. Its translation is CSVTVGGPTDTQYF.

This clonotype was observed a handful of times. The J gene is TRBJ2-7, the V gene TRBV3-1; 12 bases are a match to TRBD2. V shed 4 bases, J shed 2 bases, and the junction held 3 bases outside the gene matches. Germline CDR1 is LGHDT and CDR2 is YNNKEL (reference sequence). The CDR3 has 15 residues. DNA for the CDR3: TGTGCCAGCAGCCGGGCTAGCGGGGGGGCCTACGAGCAGTACTTC. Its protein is CASSRASGGAYEQYF.

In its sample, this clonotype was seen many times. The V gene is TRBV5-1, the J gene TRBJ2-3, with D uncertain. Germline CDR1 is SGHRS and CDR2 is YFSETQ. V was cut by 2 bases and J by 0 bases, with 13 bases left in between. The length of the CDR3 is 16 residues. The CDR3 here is CASSLSGRPSTDTQYF. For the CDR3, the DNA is TGCGCCAGCAGCTTATCCGGCCGTCCTAGCACAGATACGCAGTATTTT. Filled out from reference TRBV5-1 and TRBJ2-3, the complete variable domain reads KAGVTQTPRYLIKTRGQQVTLSCSPISGHRSVSWYQQTPGQGLQFLFEYFSETQRNKGNFPGRFSGRQFSNSRSEMNVSTLELGDSALYLCASSLSGRPSTDTQYFGPGTRLTVL.

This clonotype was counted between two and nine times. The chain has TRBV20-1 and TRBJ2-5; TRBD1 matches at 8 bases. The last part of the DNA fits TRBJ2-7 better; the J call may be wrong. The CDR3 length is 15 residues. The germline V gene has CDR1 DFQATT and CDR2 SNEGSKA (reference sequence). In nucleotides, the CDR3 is TGCAGTGCTTACTTCCAGGGGGCAATAAACGACGAGCAGTACTTC. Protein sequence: CSAYFQGAINDEQYF.

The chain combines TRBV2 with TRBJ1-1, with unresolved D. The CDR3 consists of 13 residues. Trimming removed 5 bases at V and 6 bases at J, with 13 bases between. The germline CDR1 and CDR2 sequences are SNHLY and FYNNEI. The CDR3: CASSLLGRSEAFF. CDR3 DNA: TGTGCCAGCAGTCTATTAGGACGGTCTGAAGCTTTCTTT.

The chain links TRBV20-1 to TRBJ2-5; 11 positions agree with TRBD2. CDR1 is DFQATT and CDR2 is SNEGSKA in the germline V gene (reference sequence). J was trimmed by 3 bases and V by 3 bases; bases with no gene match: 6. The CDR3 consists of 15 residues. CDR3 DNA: TGCAGTGCTAGCGTTCCACTAGCGGGAGAAGAGACCCAGTACTTC. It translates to CSASVPLAGEETQYF.

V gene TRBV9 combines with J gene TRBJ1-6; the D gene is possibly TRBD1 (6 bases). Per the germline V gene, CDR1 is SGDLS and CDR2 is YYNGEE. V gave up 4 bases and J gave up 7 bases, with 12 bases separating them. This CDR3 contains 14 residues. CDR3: CASSLQGWNSPLHF. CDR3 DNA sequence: TGTGCCAGCAGCCTACAGGGTTGGAATTCACCCCTCCACTTT.

In DNA, the CDR3 is TGCAGTGCTAGAGGGGGGACTGAGCTAATGAACACTGAAGCTTTCTTT. Translated, it gives CSARGGTELMNTEAFF. The chain couples TRBV20-1 to TRBJ1-1; D perhaps matches TRBD1 (5 bases). CDR3 length: 16 residues. Germline V CDR1 and CDR2: DFQATT, SNEGSKA (reference sequence). Trimming cost V 1 base and J 0 bases, with 15 bases left between them.

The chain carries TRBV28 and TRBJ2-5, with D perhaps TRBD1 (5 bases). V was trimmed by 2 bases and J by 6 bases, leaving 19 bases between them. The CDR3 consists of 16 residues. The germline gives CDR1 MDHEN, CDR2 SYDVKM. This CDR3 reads CASSLPSGFQRKTQYF. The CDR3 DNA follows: TGTGCCAGCAGTTTACCCTCAGGGTTCCAGAGGAAGACCCAGTACTTC.

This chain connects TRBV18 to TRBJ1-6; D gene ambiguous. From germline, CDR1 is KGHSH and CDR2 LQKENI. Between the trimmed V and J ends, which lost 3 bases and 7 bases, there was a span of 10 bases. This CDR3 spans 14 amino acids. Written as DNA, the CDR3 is TGTGCCAGCTCACCGGGGAACTCGAATTCACCCCTCCACTTT. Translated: CASSPGNSNSPLHF.

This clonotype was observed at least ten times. Written as DNA, the CDR3 is TGTGCCAGCAGCCGGGACAGGGATGGCTACACCTTC. Amino acid sequence: CASSRDRDGYTF. The chain recombines TRBV5-5 with TRBJ1-2; TRBD1 agrees at 9 bases. The CDR3 consists of 12 residues. Germline V gene lookup returns CDR1 SGHKS and CDR2 YYEKEE (reference sequence). Germline trimming cut 4 bases from V and 6 bases from J; bases unmatched to any gene: 1.

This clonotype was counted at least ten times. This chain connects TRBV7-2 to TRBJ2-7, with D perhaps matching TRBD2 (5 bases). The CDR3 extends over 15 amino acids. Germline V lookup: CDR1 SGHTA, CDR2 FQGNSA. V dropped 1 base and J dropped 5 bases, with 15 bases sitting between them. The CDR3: CASSLEGRDYDEQYF. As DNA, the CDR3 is TGTGCCAGCAGCTTAGAAGGCCGGGATTACGACGAGCAGTACTTC.

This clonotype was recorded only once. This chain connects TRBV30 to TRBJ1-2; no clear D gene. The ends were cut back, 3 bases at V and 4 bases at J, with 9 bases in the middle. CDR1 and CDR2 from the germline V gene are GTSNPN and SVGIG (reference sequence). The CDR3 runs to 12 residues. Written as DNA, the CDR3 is TGTGCCTGGAGACCAGCCTCCTATGGCTACACCTTC. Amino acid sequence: CAWRPASYGYTF.

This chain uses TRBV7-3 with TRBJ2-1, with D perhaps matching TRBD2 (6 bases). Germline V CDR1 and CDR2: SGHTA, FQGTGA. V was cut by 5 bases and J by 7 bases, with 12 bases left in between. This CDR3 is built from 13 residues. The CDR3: CASSTEGWNEQFF. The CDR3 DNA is TGTGCCAGCAGCACGGAGGGGTGGAATGAGCAGTTCTTC.

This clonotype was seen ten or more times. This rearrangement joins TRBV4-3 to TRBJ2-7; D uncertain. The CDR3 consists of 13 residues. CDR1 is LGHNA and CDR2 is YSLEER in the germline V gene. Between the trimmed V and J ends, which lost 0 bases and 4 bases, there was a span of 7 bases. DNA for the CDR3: TGCGCCAGCAGCCAAGATGAAGAATACGAGCAGTACTTC. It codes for CASSQDEEYEQYF.

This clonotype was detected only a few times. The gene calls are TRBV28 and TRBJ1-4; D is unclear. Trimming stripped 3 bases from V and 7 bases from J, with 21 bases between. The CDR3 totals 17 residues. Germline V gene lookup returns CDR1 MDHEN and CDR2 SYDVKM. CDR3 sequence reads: CASSLPSPMSTSEKLFF. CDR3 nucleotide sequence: TGTGCCAGCAGTTTGCCTAGCCCCATGAGTACGAGTGAAAAACTGTTTTTT.

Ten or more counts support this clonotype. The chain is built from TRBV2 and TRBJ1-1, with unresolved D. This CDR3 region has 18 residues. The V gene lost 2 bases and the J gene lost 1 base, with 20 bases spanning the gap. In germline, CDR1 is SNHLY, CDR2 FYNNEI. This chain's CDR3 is CASSEIDSAEKTNTEAFF. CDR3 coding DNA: TGTGCCAGCAGTGAAATTGATTCGGCGGAAAAAACGAACACTGAAGCTTTCTTT.

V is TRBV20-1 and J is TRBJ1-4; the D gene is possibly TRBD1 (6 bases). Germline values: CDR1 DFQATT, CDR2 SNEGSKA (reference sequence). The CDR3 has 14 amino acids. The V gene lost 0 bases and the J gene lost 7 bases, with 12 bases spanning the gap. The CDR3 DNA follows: TGCAGTGCTAGAGATGAGGGGGATGGTGAAAAACTGTTTTTT. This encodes CSARDEGDGEKLFF.

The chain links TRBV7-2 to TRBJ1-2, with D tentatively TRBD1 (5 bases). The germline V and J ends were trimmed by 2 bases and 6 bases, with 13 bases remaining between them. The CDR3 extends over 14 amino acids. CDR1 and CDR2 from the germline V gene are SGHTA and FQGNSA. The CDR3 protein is CASSLMGREDGYTF. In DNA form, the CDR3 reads TGTGCCAGCAGCTTAATGGGCAGGGAAGATGGCTACACCTTC. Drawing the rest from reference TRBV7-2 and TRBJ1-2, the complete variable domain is GAGVSQSPSNKVTEKGKDVELRCDPISGHTALYWYRQSLGQGLEFLIYFQGNSAPDKSGLPSDRFSAERTGGSVSTLTIQRTQQEDSAVYLCASSLMGREDGYTFGSGTRLTVV.

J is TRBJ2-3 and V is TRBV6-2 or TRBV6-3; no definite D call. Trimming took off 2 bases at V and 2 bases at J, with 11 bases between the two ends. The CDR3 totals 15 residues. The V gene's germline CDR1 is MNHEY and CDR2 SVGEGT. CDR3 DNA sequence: TGTGCCAGCAGTTACGCGGCGTATTCCACAGATACGCAGTATTTT. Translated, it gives CASSYAAYSTDTQYF.

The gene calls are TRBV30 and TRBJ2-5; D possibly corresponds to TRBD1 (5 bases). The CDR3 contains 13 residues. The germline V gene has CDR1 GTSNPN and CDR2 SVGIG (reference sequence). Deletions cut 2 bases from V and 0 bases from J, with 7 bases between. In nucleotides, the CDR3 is TGTGCCTGGAGTACGGACAACCAAGAGACCCAGTACTTC. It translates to CAWSTDNQETQYF.

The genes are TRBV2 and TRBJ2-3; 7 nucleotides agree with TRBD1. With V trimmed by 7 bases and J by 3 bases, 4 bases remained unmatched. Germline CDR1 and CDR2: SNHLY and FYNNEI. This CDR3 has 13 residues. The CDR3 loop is CASKRQGTDTQYF. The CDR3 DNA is TGTGCCAGCAAGAGACAGGGAACAGATACGCAGTATTTT. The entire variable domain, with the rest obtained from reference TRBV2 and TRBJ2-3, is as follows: EPEVTQTPSHQVTQMGQEVILRCVPISNHLYFYWYRQILGQKVEFLVSFYNNEISEKSEIFDDQFSVERPDGSNFTLKIRSTKLEDSAMYFCASKRQGTDTQYFGPGTRLTVL.

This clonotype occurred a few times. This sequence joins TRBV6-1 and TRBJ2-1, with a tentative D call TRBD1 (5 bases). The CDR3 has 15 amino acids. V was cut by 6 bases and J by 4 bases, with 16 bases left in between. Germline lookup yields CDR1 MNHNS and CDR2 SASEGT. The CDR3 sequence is CASRGLDKGYNEQFF. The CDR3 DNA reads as TGTGCCAGCAGGGGATTGGACAAAGGATACAATGAGCAGTTCTTC.

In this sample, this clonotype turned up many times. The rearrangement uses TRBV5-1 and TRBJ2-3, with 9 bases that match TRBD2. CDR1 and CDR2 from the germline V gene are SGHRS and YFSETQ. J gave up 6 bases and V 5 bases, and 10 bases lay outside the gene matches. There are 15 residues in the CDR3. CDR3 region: CASRAGTSSGDTQYF. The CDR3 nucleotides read TGCGCCAGCAGAGCCGGGACTAGCTCAGGGGATACGCAGTATTTT.

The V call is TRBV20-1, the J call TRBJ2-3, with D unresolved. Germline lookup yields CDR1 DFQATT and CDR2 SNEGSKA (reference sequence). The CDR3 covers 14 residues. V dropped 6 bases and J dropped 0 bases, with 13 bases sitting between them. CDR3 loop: CSAPRLTSTDTQYF. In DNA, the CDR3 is TGCAGTGCCCCGCGACTCACTAGCACAGATACGCAGTATTTT.